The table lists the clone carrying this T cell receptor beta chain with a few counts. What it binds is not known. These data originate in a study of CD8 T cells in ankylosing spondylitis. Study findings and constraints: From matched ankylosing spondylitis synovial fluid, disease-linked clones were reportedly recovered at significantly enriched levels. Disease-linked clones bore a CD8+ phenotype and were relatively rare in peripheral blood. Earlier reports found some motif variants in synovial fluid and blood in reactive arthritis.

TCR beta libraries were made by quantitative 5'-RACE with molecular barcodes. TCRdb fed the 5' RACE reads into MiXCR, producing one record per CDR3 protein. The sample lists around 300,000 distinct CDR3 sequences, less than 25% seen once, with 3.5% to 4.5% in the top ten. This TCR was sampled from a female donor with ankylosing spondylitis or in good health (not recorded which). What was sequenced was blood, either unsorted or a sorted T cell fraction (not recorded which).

The CDR3 spells CSVDFLVSNTEAFF. CDR3 nucleotide sequence: TGCAGCGTTGACTTCTTAGTCAGTAACACTGAAGCTTTCTTT. The chain recombines TRBV29-1 with TRBJ1-1; D ambiguous. This CDR3 contains 14 residues. Germline CDR1 SQVTM, CDR2 ANQGSEA. Trimming stripped 3 bases from V and 2 bases from J, with 13 bases between.